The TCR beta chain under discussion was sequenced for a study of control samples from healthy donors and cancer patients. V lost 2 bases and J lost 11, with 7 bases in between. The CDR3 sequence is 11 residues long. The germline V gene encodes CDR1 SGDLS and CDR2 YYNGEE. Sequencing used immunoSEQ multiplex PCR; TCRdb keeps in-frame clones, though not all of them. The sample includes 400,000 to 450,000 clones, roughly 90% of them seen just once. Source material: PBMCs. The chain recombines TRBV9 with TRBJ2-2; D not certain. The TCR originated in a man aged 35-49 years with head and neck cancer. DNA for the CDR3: TGTGCCAGCAGCGTGGGCCCCGAGCTGTTTTTT. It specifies CASSVGPELFF.